A selection of T cell receptor beta chains follows, all from one sample in a study of T cell responses to AZD1222 COVID-19 vaccine. Here immunoSEQ multiplex PCR was the method, and the copy in TCRdb shows in-frame clones only, minus some. The data show roughly 97,000 clones, 88% seen once. Sequencing was performed on peripheral blood, taken on day 0 of AZD1222 vaccination. The source of these receptors is an adult in good health. CDR3s include the opening cysteine and the closing phenylalanine or tryptophan. The D gene is left open where the match is weak. For some rows the clone size is stated as once, few or many, or as a class when expanded; others skip it.

clone_size	v_call	j_call	d_call	cdr3_nt	cdr3_aa
-	TRBV27	TRBJ1-6	-	TGTGCCAGCAGTGACAGGATCTCCTATAATTCACCCCTCCACTTT	CASSDRISYNSPLHF
-	TRBV28	TRBJ2-6	-	TGTGCCAGCAGAACGGGGCCTGGGGCCAACGTCCTGACTTTC	CASRTGPGANVLTF
many	TRBV3-1/TRBV3-2	TRBJ2-6	-	TGTGCCAGCACCCCTGGGGGAGCTTCTGGGGCCAACGTCCTGACTTTC	CASTPGGASGANVLTF
once	TRBV10-2	TRBJ1-6	-	TGCGCCAGCAGTGAGGGCCGTCCAAGCTCCTATAATTCACCCCTCCACTTT	CASSEGRPSSYNSPLHF
-	TRBV7-9	TRBJ1-3	TRBD1	TGTGCCAGCAGCTTATGGCCTCGACAGGGTAAAAATTCTGGAAACACCATATATTTT	CASSLWPRQGKNSGNTIYF
-	TRBV10-3	TRBJ1-1	-	TGTGCCATCAGTGAGTCTTCTACGGGGAATGAAGCTTTCTTT	CAISESSTGNEAFF
-	TRBV7-6	TRBJ1-3	TRBD1	TGTGCCAGCAGTGCAACCGGGACAGGGTTTAGGAACACCATATATTTT	CASSATGTGFRNTIYF
-	TRBV28	TRBJ2-1	TRBD2	TGTGCCAGCAGTGACCGTAGCGGGGGGCGGAGCTCCTACAATGAGCAGTTCTTC	CASSDRSGGRSSYNEQFF
-	TRBV10-3	TRBJ2-3	-	TGTGCCATCACGGCATCACCTAGCACAGATACGCAGTATTTT	CAITASPSTDTQYF
-	TRBV4-1	TRBJ1-4	-	TGCGCCAGCAGCCCCTTCGGGCAGGGAGCAAATGAAAAACTGTTTTTT	CASSPFGQGANEKLFF
-	TRBV27	TRBJ2-7	-	TGTGCCAGCAGTCCGCTGCCCCTCTACGAGCAGTACTTC	CASSPLPLYEQYF
-	TRBV19	TRBJ2-3	-	TGTGCCAGTAGTATGGGGGGGCGGAGCACAGATACGCAGTATTTT	CASSMGGRSTDTQYF
-	TRBV21-1	TRBJ1-1	-	TGTGCCAGCAGCCGCGGCACCCCCCTAAACGGTGAAGCTTTCTTT	CASSRGTPLNGEAFF
-	TRBV5-1	TRBJ2-2	-	TGCGCCAGCAGCTTGTCAGGGATCATCCCCGGGGAGCTGTTTTTT	CASSLSGIIPGELFF
-	TRBV27	TRBJ2-7	-	TGTGCCAGCAGTTACAGACGGCACTACGAGCAGTACTTC	CASSYRRHYEQYF
-	TRBV2	TRBJ2-6	-	TGTGCCAGCAGTGGAGAGGAGAGCTCTGGGGCCAACGTCCTGACTTTC	CASSGEESSGANVLTF
-	TRBV7-9	TRBJ2-7	-	TGTGCCAGCAGCTTGGTGAGCTCCTACGAGCAGTACTTC	CASSLVSSYEQYF
-	TRBV19	TRBJ1-2	TRBD1	TGTGCCAGTACACCACAGGGGGCTAACTATGGCTACACCTTC	CASTPQGANYGYTF
few	TRBV24-1	TRBJ2-2	-	TGTGCCACCCAAGCGACAGTCAACACCGGGGAGCTGTTTTTT	CATQATVNTGELFF
-	TRBV6-5	TRBJ1-2	TRBD1	TGTGCCAGCAGTTTCACAGGGGGGTCTAACTATGGCTACACCTTC	CASSFTGGSNYGYTF
-	TRBV18	TRBJ1-1	-	TGTGCCAGCTCACCAGACAGAAAGAACACTGAAGCTTTCTTT	CASSPDRKNTEAFF
-	TRBV28	TRBJ1-3	-	TGTGCCAGCAGTCGCAAACGCCGGGCGAGCTCTGGAAACACCATATATTTT	CASSRKRRASSGNTIYF
-	TRBV7-2	TRBJ1-6	-	TGTGCCAGCAGCTTAAGGGGTTGGGCAGGTTCCAATAATTCACCCCTCCACTTT	CASSLRGWAGSNNSPLHF
-	TRBV20-1	TRBJ2-3	-	TGCAGTGCTAGTGGGGCGGGGCGCACAGATACGCAGTATTTT	CSASGAGRTDTQYF
-	TRBV27	TRBJ2-2	-	TGTGCCAGCAGTCGTGACCCCACCGGGGAGCTGTTTTTT	CASSRDPTGELFF
-	TRBV10-3	TRBJ1-3	-	TGTGCCATCAGCCAGGGGAATGGAAACACCATATATTTT	CAISQGNGNTIYF
few	TRBV10-1	TRBJ2-7	TRBD2	TGCGCCAGCAGTGCTAGCGGGGAATGGTACGAGCAGTACTTC	CASSASGEWYEQYF
-	TRBV5-6	TRBJ2-7	-	TGTGCCAGCAGCTTGAACCTCTACGAGCAGTACTTC	CASSLNLYEQYF
-	TRBV4-1	TRBJ1-1	-	TGCGCCAGCAGCCTCGGGGCTGGGGACACTGAAGCTTTCTTT	CASSLGAGDTEAFF
-	TRBV19	TRBJ1-6	-	TGTGCCAGTAGTTGGGGGTTTAATAATTCACCCCTCCACTTT	CASSWGFNNSPLHF
-	TRBV28	TRBJ1-5	TRBD1	TGTGCCAGCAGACCTACAGGGGGCAGGCAGCCCCAGCATTTT	CASRPTGGRQPQHF
-	TRBV6-5	TRBJ2-2	-	TGTGCCAGCAGGAGGAAGGGACAGAACACCGGGGAGCTGTTTTTT	CASRRKGQNTGELFF
-	TRBV7-3	TRBJ2-1	TRBD2	TGTGCCAGCAGTAGCGGGGGGAGCTCCTACAATGAGCAGTTCTTC	CASSSGGSSYNEQFF
-	TRBV11-3	TRBJ1-2	TRBD1	TGTGCCAGCAGCCCTGAGACAGGGGGATCCTATGGCTACACCTTC	CASSPETGGSYGYTF
-	TRBV18	TRBJ2-6	-	TGTGCCAGCTCACCTCCACCCTATGGCGGGGCCAACGTCCTGACTTTC	CASSPPPYGGANVLTF
once	TRBV6-5	TRBJ2-7	TRBD1	TGTGCCAGCAGCAGGGGGAACGAGCAGTACTTC	CASSRGNEQYF
-	TRBV10-3	TRBJ2-1	TRBD2	TGTGCCATCAGTCCTAGCGGGGGGATGTACAATGAGCAGTTCTTC	CAISPSGGMYNEQFF
-	TRBV19	TRBJ1-1	-	TGTGCCAGTAGTCCTTGGACAGCCGTGAACACTGAAGCTTTCTTT	CASSPWTAVNTEAFF
-	TRBV14	TRBJ2-2	TRBD1	TGTGCCAGCAGCCATGATTGGACAGGGGGCTTGGCCGGGGAGCTGTTTTTT	CASSHDWTGGLAGELFF
-	TRBV28	TRBJ1-2	-	TGTGCCAGCAGTTTTTCTACAGCTTCTTATGGCTACACCTTC	CASSFSTASYGYTF
-	TRBV6-5	TRBJ2-7	TRBD2	TGTGCCAGCAGTCGTAGCGGGATCTCCTACGAGCAGTACTTC	CASSRSGISYEQYF
-	TRBV12-2	TRBJ2-7	-	TGTGCAAGTCGCTTAGACCTTATACACTACGAGCAGTACTTC	CASRLDLIHYEQYF
-	TRBV28	TRBJ2-7	TRBD2	TGTGCCAGCAGAGGACCCGGGGGTAGCGGGTACGAGCAGTACTTC	CASRGPGGSGYEQYF
-	TRBV5-1	TRBJ2-5	TRBD2	TGCGCCAGCAGCTTGGGGACTAGCGGGGGGGTCCAAGAGACCCAGTACTTC	CASSLGTSGGVQETQYF
-	TRBV9	TRBJ1-1	TRBD1	TGTGCCAGCAGCCCCTTTGACAGGGGTGTGGCTTTCTTT	CASSPFDRGVAFF
-	TRBV7-3	TRBJ2-3	TRBD1	TGTGCCAGCAGCCCGGGACAGGGTTTAGATACGCAGTATTTT	CASSPGQGLDTQYF
-	TRBV10-2	TRBJ2-2	-	TGCGCCAGCAGTGAGTCTAAGGGCGGGAACACCGGGGAGCTGTTTTTT	CASSESKGGNTGELFF
-	TRBV5-6	TRBJ1-2	TRBD1	TGTGCCAGCAGCTTGGTAGGCAGGGGGGAAACTGGCTACACCTTC	CASSLVGRGETGYTF
-	TRBV3-1/TRBV3-2	TRBJ1-4	-	TGTGCCAGCAGCGAGCGGTCTGGGGTTGAAAAACTGTTTTTT	CASSERSGVEKLFF